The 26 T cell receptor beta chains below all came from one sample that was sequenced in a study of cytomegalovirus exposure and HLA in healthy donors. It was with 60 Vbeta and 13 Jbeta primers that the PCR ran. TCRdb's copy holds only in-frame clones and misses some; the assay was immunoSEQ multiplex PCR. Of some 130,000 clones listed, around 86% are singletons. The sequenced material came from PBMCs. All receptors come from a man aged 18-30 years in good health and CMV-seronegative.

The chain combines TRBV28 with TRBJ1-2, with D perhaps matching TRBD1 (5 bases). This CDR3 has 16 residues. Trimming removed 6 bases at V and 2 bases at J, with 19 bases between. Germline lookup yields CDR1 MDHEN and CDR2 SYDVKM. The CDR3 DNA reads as TGTGCCAGCAGGCAGACAGAGGCGCGGTTCAACTATGGCTACACCTTC. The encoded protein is CASRQTEARFNYGYTF.

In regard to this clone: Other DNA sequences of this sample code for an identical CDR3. CDR3: CASSLGGNTEAFF. CDR3 nucleotides: TGTGCCAGCAGTTTGGGAGGGAACACTGAAGCTTTCTTT. The chain links TRBV27 to TRBJ1-1; no clear D gene. CDR1 and CDR2 from the germline V gene are MNHEY and SMNVEV (reference sequence). CDR3 length equals 13 residues. V dropped 3 bases and J dropped 1 base, with 6 bases sitting between them.

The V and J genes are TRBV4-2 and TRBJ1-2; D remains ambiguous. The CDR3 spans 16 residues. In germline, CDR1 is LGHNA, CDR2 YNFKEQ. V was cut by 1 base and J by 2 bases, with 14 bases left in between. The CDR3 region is CASSQGEALKNYGYTF. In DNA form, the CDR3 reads TGTGCCAGCAGCCAAGGGGAGGCTCTAAAGAACTATGGCTACACCTTC.

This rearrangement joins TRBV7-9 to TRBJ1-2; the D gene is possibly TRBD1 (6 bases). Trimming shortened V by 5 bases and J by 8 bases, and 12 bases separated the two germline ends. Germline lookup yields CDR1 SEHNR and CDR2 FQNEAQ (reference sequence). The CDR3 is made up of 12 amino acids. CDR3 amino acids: CASSPAGVGYTF. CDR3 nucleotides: TGTGCCAGCAGCCCTGCAGGGGTCGGCTACACCTTC.

CDR3 in DNA: TGTGCCAGCAGCAAGACAGGGATACACTACGAGCAGTACTTC. Encoded protein: CASSKTGIHYEQYF. The chain links TRBV7-2 to TRBJ2-7; 7 positions agree with TRBD1. CDR1 SGHTA and CDR2 FQGNSA come from the germline V gene. Trimming removed 5 bases from V and 3 bases from J; junction bases left unmatched: 7. The CDR3 contains 14 residues.

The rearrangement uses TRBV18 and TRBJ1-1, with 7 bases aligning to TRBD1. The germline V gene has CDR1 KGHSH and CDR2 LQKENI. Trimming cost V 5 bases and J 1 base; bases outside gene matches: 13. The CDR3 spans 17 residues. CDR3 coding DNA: TGTGCCAGCTCAACGATCGGACAGGTTCTGAGGAACACTGAAGCTTTCTTT. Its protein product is CASSTIGQVLRNTEAFF.

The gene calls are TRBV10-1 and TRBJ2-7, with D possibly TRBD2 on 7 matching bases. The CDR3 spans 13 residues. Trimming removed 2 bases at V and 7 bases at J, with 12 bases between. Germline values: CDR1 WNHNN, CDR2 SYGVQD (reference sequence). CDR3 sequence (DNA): TGCGCCAGCAGTGAGGGGGGGGCGCGGGAGCAGTACTTC. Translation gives CASSEGGAREQYF.

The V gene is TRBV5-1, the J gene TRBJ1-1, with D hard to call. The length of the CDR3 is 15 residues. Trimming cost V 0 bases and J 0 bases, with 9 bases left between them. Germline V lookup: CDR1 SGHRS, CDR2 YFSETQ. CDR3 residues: CASSLVPGMNTEAFF. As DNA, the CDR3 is TGCGCCAGCAGCTTGGTTCCGGGTATGAACACTGAAGCTTTCTTT.

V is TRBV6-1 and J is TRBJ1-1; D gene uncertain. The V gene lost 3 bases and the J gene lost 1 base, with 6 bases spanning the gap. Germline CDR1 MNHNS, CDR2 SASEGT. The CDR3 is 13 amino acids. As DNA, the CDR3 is TGTGCCAGCAGTGATATCAGGAACACTGAAGCTTTCTTT. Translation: CASSDIRNTEAFF.

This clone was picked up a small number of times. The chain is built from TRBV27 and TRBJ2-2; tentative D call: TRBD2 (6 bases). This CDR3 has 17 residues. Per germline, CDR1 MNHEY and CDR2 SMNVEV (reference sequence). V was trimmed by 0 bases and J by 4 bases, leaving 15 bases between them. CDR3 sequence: CASSLSVGGEATGELFF. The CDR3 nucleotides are TGTGCCAGCAGTTTATCTGTCGGAGGGGAGGCCACCGGGGAGCTGTTTTTT.

In nucleotides, the CDR3 is TGTGCTAGTGGTTTGGCCCACACATATGGCTACACCTTC. It specifies CASGLAHTYGYTF. This rearrangement joins TRBV12-5 to TRBJ1-2; D gene ambiguous. Germline V lookup: CDR1 LGHNT, CDR2 FRNRAP. V was pared by 1 base and J by 5 bases, with 8 bases between. The CDR3 loop spans 13 amino acids.

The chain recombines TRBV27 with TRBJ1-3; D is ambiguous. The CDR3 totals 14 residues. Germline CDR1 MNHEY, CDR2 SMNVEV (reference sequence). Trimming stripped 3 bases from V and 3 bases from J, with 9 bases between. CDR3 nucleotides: TGTGCCAGCAGTTTTTCGGGTTTTGGAAACACCATATATTTT. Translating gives CASSFSGFGNTIYF.

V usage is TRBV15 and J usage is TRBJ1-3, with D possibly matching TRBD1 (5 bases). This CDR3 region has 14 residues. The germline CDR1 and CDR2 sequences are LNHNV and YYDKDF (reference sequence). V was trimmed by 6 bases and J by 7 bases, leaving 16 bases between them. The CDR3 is CATRAGGNGNTIYF. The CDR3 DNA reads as TGTGCCACCAGGGCCGGGGGTAACGGGAACACCATATATTTT. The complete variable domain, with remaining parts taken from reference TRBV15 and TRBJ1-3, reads DAMVIQNPRYQVTQFGKPVTLSCSQTLNHNVMYWYQQKSSQAPKLLFHYYDKDFNNEADTPDNFQSRRPNTSFCFLDIRSPGLGDTAMYLCATRAGGNGNTIYFGEGSWLTVV.

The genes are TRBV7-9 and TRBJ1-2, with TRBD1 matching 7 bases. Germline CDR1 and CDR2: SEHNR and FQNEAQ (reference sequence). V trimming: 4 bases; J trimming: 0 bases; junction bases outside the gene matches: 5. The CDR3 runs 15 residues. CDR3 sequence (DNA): TGTGCCAGCAGCTACGGGACAGCTACTAACTATGGCTACACCTTC. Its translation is CASSYGTATNYGYTF.

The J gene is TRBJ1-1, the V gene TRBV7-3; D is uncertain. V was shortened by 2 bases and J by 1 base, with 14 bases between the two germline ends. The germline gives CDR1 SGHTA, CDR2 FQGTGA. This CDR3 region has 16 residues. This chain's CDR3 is CASSLFPSKRNTEAFF. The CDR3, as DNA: TGTGCCAGCAGCTTATTCCCGTCGAAGAGGAACACTGAAGCTTTCTTT.

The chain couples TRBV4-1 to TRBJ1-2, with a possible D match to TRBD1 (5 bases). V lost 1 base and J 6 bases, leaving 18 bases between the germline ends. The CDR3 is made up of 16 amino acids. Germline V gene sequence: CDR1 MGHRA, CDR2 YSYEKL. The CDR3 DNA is TGCGCCAGCAGCCAAGTTGATCCCAGGGTAGGGAATGGCTACACCTTC. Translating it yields CASSQVDPRVGNGYTF.

Written as DNA, the CDR3 is TGCGCCAGCTATGGGGGGGGGAACTATGGCTACACCTTC. It yields the protein CASYGGGNYGYTF. The chain joins TRBV4-3 to TRBJ1-2, with a possible D match to TRBD1 (5 bases). The germline gives CDR1 LGHNA, CDR2 YSLEER. This CDR3 comprises 13 residues. With 8 bases removed from V and 2 bases from J, the gap between germline ends came to 12 bases.

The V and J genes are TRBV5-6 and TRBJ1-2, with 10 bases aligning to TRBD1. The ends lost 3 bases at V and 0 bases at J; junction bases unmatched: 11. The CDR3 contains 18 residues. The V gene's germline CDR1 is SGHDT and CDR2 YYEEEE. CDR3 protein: CASSWVWGQGRANYGYTF. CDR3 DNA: TGTGCCAGCAGCTGGGTGTGGGGACAGGGGAGAGCTAACTATGGCTACACCTTC.

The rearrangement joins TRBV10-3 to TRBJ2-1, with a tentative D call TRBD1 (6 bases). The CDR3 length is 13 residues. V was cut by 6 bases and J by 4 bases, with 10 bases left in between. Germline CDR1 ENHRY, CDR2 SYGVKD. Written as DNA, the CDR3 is TGTGCCATCAGGGACAGCGAATACAATGAGCAGTTCTTC. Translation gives CAIRDSEYNEQFF.

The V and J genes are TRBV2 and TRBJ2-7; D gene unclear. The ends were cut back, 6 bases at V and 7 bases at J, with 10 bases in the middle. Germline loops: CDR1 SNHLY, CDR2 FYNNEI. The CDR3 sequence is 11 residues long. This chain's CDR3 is CASRERREQYF. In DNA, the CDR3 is TGTGCCAGCAGGGAGCGAAGGGAGCAGTACTTC.

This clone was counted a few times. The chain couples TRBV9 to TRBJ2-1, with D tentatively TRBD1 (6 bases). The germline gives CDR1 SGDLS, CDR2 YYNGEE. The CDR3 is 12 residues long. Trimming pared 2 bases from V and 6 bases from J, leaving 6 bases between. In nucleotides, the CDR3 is TGTGCCAGCAGCGTGGGGGCCAATGAGCAGTTCTTC. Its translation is CASSVGANEQFF.

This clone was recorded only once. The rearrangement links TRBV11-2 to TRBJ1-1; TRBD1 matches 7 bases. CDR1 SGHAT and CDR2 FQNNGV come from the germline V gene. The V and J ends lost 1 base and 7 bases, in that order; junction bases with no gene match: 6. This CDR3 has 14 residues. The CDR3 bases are TGTGCCAGCAGCTTAGCCACAGGGGTTCATGAAGCTTTCTTT. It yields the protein CASSLATGVHEAFF.

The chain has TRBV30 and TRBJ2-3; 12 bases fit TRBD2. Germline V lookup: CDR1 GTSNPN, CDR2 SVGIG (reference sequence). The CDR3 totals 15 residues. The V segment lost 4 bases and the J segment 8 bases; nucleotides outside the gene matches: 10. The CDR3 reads CAWNLAGGGRGTQYF. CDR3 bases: TGTGCCTGGAACCTAGCGGGGGGGGGCCGGGGTACGCAGTATTTT.

The CDR3 DNA reads TGTGCCTGGAGTCCGGGGACAGCCTACGAGCAGTACTTC. The encoded protein is CAWSPGTAYEQYF. V and J are TRBV30 and TRBJ2-7, with 7 positions matching TRBD1. Trimming cost V 2 bases and J 2 bases; bases outside gene matches: 3. This CDR3 has 13 residues. Per germline, CDR1 GTSNPN and CDR2 SVGIG (reference sequence). The full variable domain, in which reference TRBV30 and TRBJ2-7 provide the parts outside the CDR3, is SQTIHQWPATLVQPVGSPLSLECTVEGTSNPNLYWYRQAAGRGLQLLFYSVGIGQISSEVPQNLSASRPQDRQFILSSKKLLLSDSGFYLCAWSPGTAYEQYFGPGTRLTVT.

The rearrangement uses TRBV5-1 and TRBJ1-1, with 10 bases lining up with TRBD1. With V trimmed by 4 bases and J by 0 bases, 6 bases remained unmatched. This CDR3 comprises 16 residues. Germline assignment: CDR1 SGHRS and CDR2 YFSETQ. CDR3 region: CASSAGTGALNTEAFF. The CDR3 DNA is TGCGCCAGCAGCGCGGGGACAGGGGCCTTGAACACTGAAGCTTTCTTT.

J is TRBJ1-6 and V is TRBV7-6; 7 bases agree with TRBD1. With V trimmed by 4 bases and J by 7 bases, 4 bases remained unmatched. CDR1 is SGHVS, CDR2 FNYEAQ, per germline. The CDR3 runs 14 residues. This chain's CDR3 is CASSSGTDNSPLHF. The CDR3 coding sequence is TGTGCCAGCAGCTCCGGGACAGACAATTCACCCCTCCACTTT. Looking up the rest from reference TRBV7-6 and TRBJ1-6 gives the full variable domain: GAGVSQSPRYKVTKRGQDVALRCDPISGHVSLYWYRQALGQGPEFLTYFNYEAQQDKSGLPNDRFSAERPEGSISTLTIQRTEQRDSAMYRCASSSGTDNSPLHFGNGTRLTVT.